The entry that follows covers one TCR beta chain sequence. Its antigen is not known. The data belong to a study of OX40 agonist ivuxolimab in advanced cancers. About the study: Every patient in dose escalation had hepatocellular carcinoma, melanoma, renal cell or head and neck cancer. General study points: Expanded peripheral T cell antigen specificity was not determined.

Peripheral blood came from all dose cohorts at three timepoints. Some clones are missing from TCRdb's copy, which holds only in-frame ones; the method was immunoSEQ multiplex PCR. This sample has about 100,000 clones, with about 91% found just once. Trimming took off 4 bases at V and 0 bases at J, with 15 bases between the two ends. Germline V gene data show CDR1 as LNHDA and CDR2 as SQIVND (reference sequence). This CDR3 spans 16 amino acids. The sample was CD4+ or CD8+ T cells sorted from blood, taken in a trial of the OX40 agonist ivuxolimab. The TCR was taken from an adult with an advanced solid tumor such as melanoma, head and neck, liver or kidney cancer. The chain combines TRBV19 with TRBJ2-5, with D perhaps given as TRBD1 or TRBD2 (5 bases each). CDR3 loop: CASSKVWGRHQETQYF. The CDR3 nucleotides are TGTGCCAGTAGTAAGGTCTGGGGACGCCACCAAGAGACCCAGTACTTC.